A single sample is the source of the 31 T cell receptor beta chains below, sequenced in a study of blood T cells in healthy people across ages. A second PCR, run for roughly 7 to 11 cycles, used a sample-barcoded 5' primer plus a J-beta primer mix. Using its own MiXCR run on the 5' RACE reads, TCRdb lists one record per CDR3 protein. This sample yields hundreds of thousands of distinct CDR3 sequences, of which over 40% are seen a single time; approximately 29% belongs to the top ten. Input material: blood. The origin of the receptors is a man older than 75 in good health.

About this clonotype itself: This may be a read error, as it is one base from a much larger clone. J is TRBJ2-1 and V is TRBV6-2 or TRBV6-3; 7 bases fit TRBD2. The closer fit of TRBJ2-7 to the DNA end suggests the J call may be wrong. The CDR3 extends over 15 amino acids. Germline V CDR1 and CDR2: MNHEY, SVGEGT. The DNA of the CDR3 is TGTGCCAGCAGTGACGGACTAGGCTCCTACAATGAGCAGTACTTC. As protein: CASSDGLGSYNEQYF.

This clonotype has just a few counts. The rearrangement links TRBV27 to TRBJ2-6; D is possibly TRBD2 (7 bases). Trimming left V 3 bases short and J 2 bases short, with 14 bases between. Per the germline V gene, CDR1 is MNHEY and CDR2 is SMNVEV (reference sequence). This CDR3 comprises 17 residues. The CDR3 region is CASSFWRGRAGANVLTF. CDR3 bases: TGTGCCAGCAGTTTTTGGCGGGGGCGGGCTGGGGCCAACGTCCTGACTTTC.

A single count supports this clonotype. Just one base apart from a much larger clone, this may be a read error. This chain connects TRBV7-2 to TRBJ1-5; 11 bases line up with TRBD1. The CDR3 runs to 15 residues. CDR1 is SGHTA and CDR2 is FQGNSA in the germline V gene. This CDR3 is CACSRTGGGNQPQHF. In DNA form, the CDR3 reads TGTGCCTGCAGCCGGACAGGGGGCGGCAATCAGCCCCAGCATTTT.

The genes are TRBV2 and TRBJ2-7, with D tentatively TRBD1 (6 bases). This CDR3 is 13 amino acids long. Trimming pared 4 bases from V and 3 bases from J, leaving 10 bases between. CDR1 is SNHLY, CDR2 FYNNEI, per germline. DNA of the CDR3: TGTGCCAGCAGTGGGGACATTAGCTACGAGCAGTACTTC. This sequence encodes CASSGDISYEQYF.

This clonotype showed up just a few times. The chain couples TRBV4-3 to TRBJ1-2; D is ambiguous. Per germline, CDR1 LGHNA and CDR2 YSLEER. Trimming removed 4 bases at V and 0 bases at J, with 9 bases between. This CDR3 region has 14 residues. Here the CDR3 reads CASSPRGSNYGYTF. The CDR3 DNA reads TGCGCCAGCAGCCCGCGGGGTTCTAACTATGGCTACACCTTC.

The rearrangement uses TRBV29-1 and TRBJ1-2; D may be TRBD1 (5 bases). V was shortened by 6 bases and J by 1 base, with 9 bases between the two germline ends. Germline V gene sequence: CDR1 SQVTM, CDR2 ANQGSEA. The CDR3 length is 12 residues. The CDR3 DNA sequence: TGCAGCGTCCTCAGGGATAACTATGGCTACACCTTC. Translating gives CSVLRDNYGYTF.

This clonotype was seen a few times. The V gene is TRBV15, the J gene TRBJ2-7, with TRBD2 identical over 15 bases. The CDR3 loop spans 16 amino acids. V shed 3 bases, J shed 3 bases, and the junction held 3 bases outside the gene matches. Germline lookup yields CDR1 LNHNV and CDR2 YYDKDF (reference sequence). The CDR3 DNA sequence: TGTGCCACCAGCAGGAGGACTAGCGGGAGGGTCTACGAGCAGTACTTC. Its translation is CATSRRTSGRVYEQYF.

This rearrangement joins TRBV28 to TRBJ2-7; D is possibly TRBD1 or TRBD2 (5 bases each). This CDR3 comprises 13 residues. Deletions cut 7 bases from V and 2 bases from J, with 12 bases between. CDR1 is MDHEN, CDR2 SYDVKM, per germline. This CDR3 is CASTPGTPYEQYF. CDR3 bases: TGTGCCAGCACCCCCGGGACCCCCTACGAGCAGTACTTC.

This clonotype showed up just a few times. The gene calls are TRBV2 and TRBJ2-7; D possibly corresponds to TRBD1 (5 bases). Trimming left V 0 bases short and J 3 bases short, with 12 bases between. Germline-derived CDR1 and CDR2 are SNHLY and FYNNEI. The CDR3 spans 15 residues. Here the CDR3 reads CASSEARQGVYEQYF. CDR3 DNA sequence: TGTGCCAGCAGTGAAGCGCGGCAGGGTGTCTACGAGCAGTACTTC.

The rearrangement uses TRBV28 and TRBJ1-4; D is uncertain. The CDR3 has 15 amino acids. The germline V and J ends were trimmed by 7 bases and 3 bases, with 15 bases remaining between them. CDR1 and CDR2 (germline): MDHEN, SYDVKM. The CDR3 loop reads CASTPASGPNEKLFF. The CDR3 DNA reads as TGTGCCAGCACCCCAGCGTCCGGGCCTAATGAAAAACTGTTTTTT.

The chain uses TRBV28 and TRBJ2-1; D is perhaps TRBD2 (6 bases). The V end was cut by 7 bases, the J end by 3 bases, with 10 bases between. CDR3 size: 13 residues. The germline V gene has CDR1 MDHEN and CDR2 SYDVKM. The CDR3 sequence is CASIGSLYNEQFF. Here the CDR3 DNA reads TGTGCCAGCATCGGGAGTCTCTACAATGAGCAGTTCTTC.

The chain has TRBV28 and TRBJ2-1; no firm D call. This CDR3 has 11 residues. Trimming removed 8 bases at V and 6 bases at J, with 8 bases between. Germline V CDR1 and CDR2: MDHEN, SYDVKM. The CDR3 DNA sequence: TGTGCCAGCCTTGCACCCAATGAGCAGTTCTTC. This gives the protein CASLAPNEQFF.

The rearrangement joins TRBV7-2 to TRBJ1-6; D is possibly TRBD1 (6 bases). This CDR3 comprises 17 residues. With 5 bases removed from V and 8 bases from J, the gap between germline ends came to 22 bases. Germline values: CDR1 SGHTA, CDR2 FQGNSA. CDR3 sequence: CASSPLIQGWADSPLHF. In DNA, the CDR3 is TGTGCCAGCAGCCCCCTAATACAGGGCTGGGCGGATTCACCCCTCCACTTT. Full variable domain (remainder filled in from reference TRBV7-2 and TRBJ1-6): GAGVSQSPSNKVTEKGKDVELRCDPISGHTALYWYRQSLGQGLEFLIYFQGNSAPDKSGLPSDRFSAERTGGSVSTLTIQRTQQEDSAVYLCASSPLIQGWADSPLHFGNGTRLTVT.

The rearrangement links TRBV5-1 to TRBJ2-5; D perhaps matches TRBD2 (5 bases). The CDR3 loop spans 14 amino acids. Germline loops: CDR1 SGHRS, CDR2 YFSETQ. Trimming left V 0 bases short and J 5 bases short, with 11 bases between. The CDR3 nucleotides read TGCGCCAGCAGCTTGGACAGTCGCGGGGAGACCCAGTACTTC. Protein: CASSLDSRGETQYF. Full variable domain (outside the CDR3, taken from reference TRBV5-1 and TRBJ2-5): KAGVTQTPRYLIKTRGQQVTLSCSPISGHRSVSWYQQTPGQGLQFLFEYFSETQRNKGNFPGRFSGRQFSNSRSEMNVSTLELGDSALYLCASSLDSRGETQYFGPGTRLLVL.

The rearrangement joins TRBV12-3 or TRBV12-4 to TRBJ1-2; D remains unclear. Trimming left V 4 bases short and J 1 base short, with 16 bases between. The CDR3 extends over 16 amino acids. DNA for the CDR3: TGTGCCAGCAGTTCGTTAGGGTTACCCGGTAACTATGGCTACACCTTC. Its protein is CASSSLGLPGNYGYTF.

This chain joins TRBV6-2 or TRBV6-3 and TRBJ2-1; D may correspond to TRBD1 or TRBD2 (5 bases each). Germline values: CDR1 MNHEY, CDR2 SVGEGT. The CDR3 covers 14 residues. The V end was cut by 6 bases, the J end by 9 bases, with 18 bases between. CDR3 nucleotide sequence: TGTGCCAGCAGAACCGACGGGACGTCAGGTGAGCAGTTCTTC. Its protein is CASRTDGTSGEQFF.

J is TRBJ2-7 and V is TRBV7-2; D is unresolved. CDR1 and CDR2 from the germline V gene are SGHTA and FQGNSA. V was pared by 4 bases and J by 2 bases, with 12 bases between. There are 14 residues in the CDR3. The CDR3 loop is CASSSDPATYEQYF. CDR3 in DNA: TGTGCCAGCAGCTCGGACCCGGCGACCTACGAGCAGTACTTC.

This clonotype turned up a few times. The chain uses TRBV5-8 and TRBJ2-1; possibly TRBD2 for D (6 bases). The V gene lost 0 bases and the J gene lost 7 bases, with 17 bases spanning the gap. CDR1 and CDR2 (germline): SGHTS, YDEGEE. This CDR3 comprises 16 residues. The CDR3 here is CASSLVVGVGSNEQFF. For the CDR3, the DNA is TGTGCCAGCAGCTTGGTTGTGGGGGTCGGGAGTAATGAGCAGTTCTTC.

In this sample, this clonotype turned up a few times. J is TRBJ2-4 and V is TRBV20-1, with TRBD1 matching 7 bases. J was trimmed by 9 bases and V by 4 bases; bases with no gene match: 9. Germline V CDR1 and CDR2: DFQATT, SNEGSKA (reference sequence). The CDR3 consists of 13 residues. The CDR3 DNA reads TGCAGTGCTATAAGAGGGGGCAATGGCATTCAGTACTTC. This encodes CSAIRGGNGIQYF.

The V call is TRBV19, the J call TRBJ1-2, with a weak D call TRBD1 (5 bases). The V end lost 7 bases, the J end lost 5 bases, and 11 bases lay between the germline ends. The CDR3 loop spans 12 amino acids. Germline CDR1 reads LNHDA; CDR2 reads SQIVND (reference sequence). This CDR3 reads CASMGPNYGYTF. The CDR3 DNA reads as TGTGCCAGTATGGGACCCAATTATGGCTACACCTTC. Combining the CDR3 with reference TRBV19 and TRBJ1-2 gives the whole variable domain DGGITQSPKYLFRKEGQNVTLSCEQNLNHDAMYWYRQDPGQGLRLIYYSQIVNDFQKGDIAEGYSVSREKKESFPLTVTSAQKNPTAFYLCASMGPNYGYTFGSGTRLTVV.

The rearrangement joins TRBV7-9 to TRBJ2-7; no definite D call. Germline loops: CDR1 SEHNR, CDR2 FQNEAQ (reference sequence). The CDR3 sequence is 11 residues long. V was cut by 5 bases and J by 7 bases, with 9 bases left in between. CDR3 sequence reads: CASSLSTEQYF. The DNA of the CDR3 is TGTGCCAGCAGCCTTTCGACGGAGCAGTACTTC.

There are a few counts of this clonotype. J is TRBJ2-7 and V is TRBV10-1; 7 nucleotides line up with TRBD2. Germline V lookup: CDR1 WNHNN, CDR2 SYGVQD (reference sequence). The CDR3 runs 12 residues. Trimming removed 3 bases from V and 8 bases from J; junction bases left unmatched: 4. CDR3 nucleotides: TGCGCCAGCAGTGAACAAGCGGGACAGCAGTACTTC. It codes for CASSEQAGQQYF.

The chain uses TRBV6-1 and TRBJ2-7; 8 positions match TRBD1. J was trimmed by 5 bases and V by 4 bases; bases with no gene match: 7. Germline CDR1 reads MNHNS; CDR2 reads SASEGT. This CDR3 is 14 amino acids long. The CDR3 DNA reads TGTGCCAGCAGTGTCGGACAGGGTATTGACGAGCAGTACTTC. It yields the protein CASSVGQGIDEQYF.

This clonotype was picked up many times. V gene TRBV4-3 combines with J gene TRBJ2-5; TRBD2 matches at 8 bases. This CDR3 contains 16 residues. Germline CDR1 is LGHNA and CDR2 is YSLEER. V lost 0 bases to trimming and J lost 5 bases; unmatched junction nucleotides: 8. The CDR3 sequence is CASSQDRVRGVETQYF. For the CDR3, the DNA is TGCGCCAGCAGCCAAGATAGGGTGCGGGGGGTGGAGACCCAGTACTTC.

The chain couples TRBV6-2 or TRBV6-3 to TRBJ2-1; D remains ambiguous. V shed 6 bases and J shed 9 bases, with 15 bases lying between them. The CDR3 runs 13 residues. The germline V gene has CDR1 MNHEY and CDR2 SVGEGT. This chain's CDR3 is CASRPSPWLEQFF. The CDR3 DNA reads TGTGCCAGCAGACCGTCGCCCTGGCTTGAGCAGTTCTTC.

The genes are TRBV6-2 or TRBV6-3 and TRBJ1-2; no definite D call. V was clipped by 5 bases and J by 0 bases, with 19 bases between them. Per the germline V gene, CDR1 is MNHEY and CDR2 is SVGEGT. The CDR3 is 17 amino acids. CDR3 sequence (DNA): TGTGCCAGCAGTGATTTTGGTCGACGGTCCTCTAACTATGGCTACACCTTC. This sequence encodes CASSDFGRRSSNYGYTF.

The chain combines TRBV15 with TRBJ2-3; TRBD2 matches 9 bases. The V gene end was trimmed by 0 bases and the J gene end by 9 bases; junction bases not matched to a gene: 13. Per germline, CDR1 LNHNV and CDR2 YYDKDF (reference sequence). This CDR3 comprises 17 residues. The CDR3 DNA sequence: TGTGCCACCAGCAGAGATAGTAGCGGGGGCCCGGTGGGGACGCAGTATTTT. This translates into CATSRDSSGGPVGTQYF. Full variable domain (rest looked up from reference TRBV15 and TRBJ2-3): DAMVIQNPRYQVTQFGKPVTLSCSQTLNHNVMYWYQQKSSQAPKLLFHYYDKDFNNEADTPDNFQSRRPNTSFCFLDIRSPGLGDTAMYLCATSRDSSGGPVGTQYFGPGTRLTVL.

The rearrangement links TRBV12-3 or TRBV12-4 to TRBJ1-1; 7 nucleotides align to TRBD1. With V trimmed by 9 bases and J by 13 bases, 11 bases remained unmatched. The CDR3 spans 11 residues. CDR3 sequence reads: CASTGEFVIFF. In nucleotides, the CDR3 is TGTGCCAGTACAGGGGAGTTTGTGATTTTCTTT.

This chain links TRBV4-1 with TRBJ2-1, with D perhaps TRBD2 (6 bases). The CDR3 sequence is 15 residues long. CDR1 and CDR2 from the germline V gene are MGHRA and YSYEKL. V lost 0 bases and J 13 bases, leaving 19 bases between the germline ends. The CDR3 protein is CASSQEGPKRETQFF. CDR3 bases: TGCGCCAGCAGCCAAGAGGGTCCTAAACGGGAGACCCAGTTCTTC.

This rearrangement joins TRBV20-1 to TRBJ2-7; no clear D gene. V lost 3 bases and J 0 bases, leaving 12 bases between the germline ends. There are 14 residues in the CDR3. Germline V gives CDR1 DFQATT, CDR2 SNEGSKA (reference sequence). In nucleotides, the CDR3 is TGCAGTGCTAGTGATCCGCGTACCTCCTACGAGCAGTACTTC. It is translated as CSASDPRTSYEQYF.

This chain links TRBV12-3 or TRBV12-4 with TRBJ2-2, with D possibly matching TRBD1 (6 bases). Trimming shortened V by 7 bases and J by 0 bases, and 15 bases separated the two germline ends. The length of the CDR3 is 16 residues. This CDR3 reads CASNIGQLSNTGELFF. CDR3 in DNA: TGTGCCAGCAATATAGGACAGCTTTCGAACACCGGGGAGCTGTTTTTT.